This T cell receptor beta chain was retrieved from a study of CD8+ T cells in alopecia areata (dated by TCRdb to the late 2010s). About the investigation overall: Treated patients were enrolled in an open-label pilot trial of oral tofacitinib, 5 to 10 mg twice daily, for moderate-to-severe alopecia areata. Tofacitinib was administered for 6 to 18 months, and 6 months of follow-up off drug were then conducted to assess delayed response and recurrence. TCRbeta CDR3 regions were amplified by immunoSEQ multiplex PCR using 35 Vbeta forward and 13 Jbeta reverse primers. On the human side, TCRbeta sequencing was run on scalp tissue and on sorted CD4+ and CD8+ peripheral blood T cells from healthy controls and from alopecia areata patients with either patchy or totalis/universalis disease. Scalp clonality was compared across normal scalp (n=4), patchy alopecia areata scalp (n=8), and alopecia totalis/universalis scalp (n=8). Biopsies were taken from tofacitinib-treated patients at baseline and at 4 and 24 weeks of treatment, and a later scalp biopsy was taken in several of the tofacitinib-treated patients. RNA was obtained with the PAXgene miRNA kit for fixed scalp, the miRNeasy kit for PBMCs, and the RNeasy kit for mouse skin. High-throughput TCRbeta sequencing was used to examine T cell clonal expansion in alopecia areata in both the C3H/HeJ mouse model and human patients.

Comment on this clone: Its antigen remains unidentified. The input lacks base qualities; no much larger clone sits a single base away.

The CDR3 contains 14 residues, cysteine and phenylalanine counted. Of the read, only the CDR3 DNA is kept; its 42 bases are in frame from base 1. The germline V gene gives CDR1 as SGHRS and CDR2 as YFSETQ. Germline trimming amounts to 4 bases on V and 3 bases on J, with 4 as the count of junction bases outside the gene matches. Preparation of the library involved the immunoSEQ multiplex PCR assay. RNA was extracted from all samples and reverse transcribed into cDNA, which served as template for TCR sequencing. SuperScript III was used to make first-strand cDNA, primed with a 2:1 mix of oligo-dT and random hexamers. A synthetic immune receptor repertoire was used to gauge amplification bias, and whatever bias remained was removed computationally. Concerning the study's data processing: After raw reads were preprocessed to remove errors, the CDR3 was defined following IMGT conventions as running from the conserved cysteine to phenylalanine. Clonality was calculated as 1 minus Shannon entropy normalized by log2 of the number of productive unique TCRs. Whether scalp clones were CD4 or CD8 was inferred by matching scalp TCRbeta sequences against CD4 and CD8 repertoires sorted from blood. TCRdb retrieved this table from immuneACCESS and kept in-frame rearrangements only. Not all clones are present; in checked studies, unresolved V genes account for under half, and no reason is known for the remainder. V and J calls and clone size are those listed in that table; D and trimming were worked out from the DNA. In all, the sample holds more than 200,000 clones, and approximately 61% of those were seen once. The ten largest clones add up to roughly 1.2% of the sample.

Study-wide conclusions, independent of this receptor: Unlike mouse skin, which is dominated by gammadelta T cells, normal human skin has resident alphabeta T cells that are also sequenced, and this complicates analysis of the scalp TCR repertoire. Compared with normal scalp, lesional scalp had higher clonality and more expanded CD8+ clones, particularly in alopecia totalis/universalis, a pattern that suggests antigenic drive. Shared TCR sequences between patients were less evident than in mice, which may be partly attributable to HLA diversity in the patient population.

The time point label corresponds to: baseline before oral tofacitinib. Lesional scalp punch biopsies and peripheral blood were obtained from alopecia areata patients. PBMCs were separated by density centrifugation and stained for CD3, CD4 and CD8, after which CD4+ and CD8+ T cells were sorted on a FACSAria. Sequenced material: CD4+ T cells sorted from blood, taken at week 0. Recombination connected TRBV5-1 to TRBJ1-1; 9 central bases correspond to TRBD1. This receptor was taken from a human donor with alopecia areata. The CDR3 region: CASSGTGTDTEAFF. The DNA sequence reads TGCGCCAGCAGCGGGACAGGGACGGACACTGAAGCTTTCTTT.